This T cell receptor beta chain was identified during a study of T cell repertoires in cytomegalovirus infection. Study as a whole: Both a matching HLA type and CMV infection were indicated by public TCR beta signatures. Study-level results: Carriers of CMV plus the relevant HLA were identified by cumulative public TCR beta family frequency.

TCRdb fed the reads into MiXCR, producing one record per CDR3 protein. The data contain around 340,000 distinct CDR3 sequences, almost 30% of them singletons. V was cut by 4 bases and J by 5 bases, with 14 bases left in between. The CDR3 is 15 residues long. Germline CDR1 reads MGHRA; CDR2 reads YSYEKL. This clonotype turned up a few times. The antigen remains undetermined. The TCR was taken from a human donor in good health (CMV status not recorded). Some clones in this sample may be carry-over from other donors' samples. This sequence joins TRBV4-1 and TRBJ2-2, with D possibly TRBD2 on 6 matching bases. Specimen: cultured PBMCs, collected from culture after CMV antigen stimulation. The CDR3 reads CASSRGGVGTGELFF. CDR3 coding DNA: TGCGCCAGCAGCCGAGGAGGGGTAGGGACCGGGGAGCTGTTTTTT.